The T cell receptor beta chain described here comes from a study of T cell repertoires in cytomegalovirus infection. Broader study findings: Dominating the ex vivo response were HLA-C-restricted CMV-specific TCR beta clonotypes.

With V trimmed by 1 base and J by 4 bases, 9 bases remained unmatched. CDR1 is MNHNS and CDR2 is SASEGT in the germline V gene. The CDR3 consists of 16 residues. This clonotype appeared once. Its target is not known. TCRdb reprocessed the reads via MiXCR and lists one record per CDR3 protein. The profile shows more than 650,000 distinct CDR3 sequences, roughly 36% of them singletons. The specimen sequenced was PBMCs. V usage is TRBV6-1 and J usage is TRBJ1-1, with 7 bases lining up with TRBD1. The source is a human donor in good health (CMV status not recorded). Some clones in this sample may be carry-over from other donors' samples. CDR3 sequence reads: CASSEGGGAWSTEAFF. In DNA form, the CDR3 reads TGTGCCAGCAGTGAAGGAGGGGGCGCTTGGAGCACTGAAGCTTTCTTT.